The 25 T cell receptor beta chains listed next were all sequenced from one sample in a study of shared clonotypes between healthy human individuals (dated by TCRdb to 2019 to 2021). Library creation used the immunoSEQ multiplex PCR assay. As stored in TCRdb, this immuneACCESS dataset retains in-frame rearrangements with V and J assigned. A fraction of the clones does not appear; measured against another copy, unresolved V genes explain less than half of the discrepancy, and the remainder lacks a known reason. This sample holds more than 450,000 clones; around 79% were observed only once. The ten largest clonotypes hold under 15% of the sample. The sequencing input was PBMCs. All receptors come from a woman between 40 and 50 years old in good health. Some clones in this sample may be carry-over from other donors' samples.

The CDR3 loop is CASSLVRPYRDYGYTF. The CDR3 coding sequence is TGTGCCAGCAGCTTAGTCCGGCCCTACAGGGACTATGGCTACACCTTC. The J gene is TRBJ1-2, the V gene TRBV11-2, with TRBD1 as a possible D gene (6 bases). With 1 base removed from V and 3 bases from J, the gap between germline ends came to 15 bases. The CDR3 spans 16 residues. Germline values: CDR1 SGHAT, CDR2 FQNNGV.

This clone was seen ten or more times. V gene TRBV15 combines with J gene TRBJ1-1; no clear D. Germline V gene lookup returns CDR1 LNHNV and CDR2 YYDKDF (reference sequence). V was trimmed by 4 bases and J by 1 base, leaving 10 bases between them. This CDR3 has 14 residues. The CDR3 DNA reads TGTGCCACCAGCACCGGACGGTCGAACACTGAAGCTTTCTTT. Protein: CATSTGRSNTEAFF. The whole variable domain, filled in from reference TRBV15 and TRBJ1-1, reads DAMVIQNPRYQVTQFGKPVTLSCSQTLNHNVMYWYQQKSSQAPKLLFHYYDKDFNNEADTPDNFQSRRPNTSFCFLDIRSPGLGDTAMYLCATSTGRSNTEAFFGQGTRLTVV.

At least ten counts were recorded for this clone. This sequence joins TRBV19 and TRBJ2-3, with 9 bases aligning to TRBD1. This CDR3 is 13 amino acids long. V was pared by 8 bases and J by 5 bases, with 5 bases of the junction left unmatched. CDR1 is LNHDA and CDR2 is SQIVND in the germline V gene (reference sequence). The CDR3 sequence: CASRDRERDTQYF. The CDR3 nucleotides are TGTGCCAGTCGGGACAGGGAGCGAGATACGCAGTATTTT.

V is TRBV28 and J is TRBJ2-5; 14 bases are shared with TRBD2. The V and J ends lost 4 bases and 5 bases, in that order; junction bases with no gene match: 12. This CDR3 contains 18 residues. Germline loops: CDR1 MDHEN, CDR2 SYDVKM. The CDR3, as DNA: TGTGCCAGCAGTTCTCCCCGGGGACTAGCGGGAGTAGGGGAGACCCAGTACTTC. Translating gives CASSSPRGLAGVGETQYF. Filled out from reference TRBV28 and TRBJ2-5, the complete variable domain reads DVKVTQSSRYLVKRTGEKVFLECVQDMDHENMFWYRQDPGLGLRLIYFSYDVKMKEKGDIPEGYSVSREKKERFSLILESASTNQTSMYLCASSSPRGLAGVGETQYFGPGTRLLVL.

The chain links TRBV28 to TRBJ1-4; no reliable D call. From germline, CDR1 is MDHEN and CDR2 SYDVKM. With 5 bases removed from V and 6 bases from J, the gap between germline ends came to 13 bases. The CDR3 covers 14 residues. This chain's CDR3 is CASSINTGYEKLFF. The CDR3 nucleotides are TGTGCCAGCAGTATAAACACGGGTTATGAAAAACTGTTTTTT.

The chain links TRBV6-1 to TRBJ2-1; 11 bases match TRBD2. The germline V gene has CDR1 MNHNS and CDR2 SASEGT. CDR3 length equals 13 residues. V lost 6 bases to trimming and J lost 7 bases; unmatched junction nucleotides: 2. This CDR3 reads CASRTSGMNEQFF. CDR3 nucleotide sequence: TGTGCCAGCAGGACTAGCGGGATGAATGAGCAGTTCTTC.

The chain joins TRBV5-4 to TRBJ2-5, with D possibly called TRBD1 or TRBD2 (5 bases each). Trimming cost V 4 bases and J 3 bases, with 10 bases left between them. Germline V lookup: CDR1 SGHNT, CDR2 YYREEE (reference sequence). The CDR3 length is 13 residues. The CDR3 loop is CASSLGPKETQYF. In DNA, the CDR3 is TGTGCCAGCAGCCTGGGACCAAAAGAGACCCAGTACTTC.

The chain has TRBV4-1 and TRBJ2-6; D ambiguous. Between the trimmed V and J ends, which lost 3 bases and 0 bases, there was a span of 12 bases. The CDR3 sequence is 17 residues long. Germline-derived CDR1 and CDR2 are MGHRA and YSYEKL. CDR3 nucleotides: TGCGCCAGCAGCCAGGGGTATCAAACCTCTGGGGCCAACGTCCTGACTTTC. Amino acid sequence: CASSQGYQTSGANVLTF.

This clone was seen only a few times. In DNA form, the CDR3 reads TGTGCCAGCAGCCAAGACGAGGCGCCCTATCGCGGCTACACCTTC. It codes for CASSQDEAPYRGYTF. The chain combines TRBV7-9 with TRBJ1-2, with unresolved D. The CDR3 loop spans 15 amino acids. The germline V gene encodes CDR1 SEHNR and CDR2 FQNEAQ (reference sequence). Trimming took 5 bases from V and 8 from J, leaving 21 bases between them.

In nucleotides, the CDR3 is TGCGCCAGCAGCCAGCTCGGGACAGGCGGCACTGAAGCTTTCTTT. Encoded protein: CASSQLGTGGTEAFF. The chain recombines TRBV4-3 with TRBJ1-1, with 8 positions matching TRBD1. The CDR3 runs 15 residues. The ends lost 3 bases at V and 4 bases at J; junction bases unmatched: 7. Germline CDR1 is LGHNA and CDR2 is YSLEER.

This clone appeared a few times. The rearrangement uses TRBV29-1 and TRBJ2-5; TRBD1 matches at 8 bases. Germline V CDR1 and CDR2: SQVTM, ANQGSEA. The CDR3 is 16 amino acids. J lost 5 bases, V lost 6 bases, and 17 bases had no gene match. The CDR3 DNA sequence: TGCAGCGTAATGATCACACCGCAGGGGGCTCTCGAGACCCAGTACTTC. It yields the protein CSVMITPQGALETQYF.

This clone was seen only once. The chain is built from TRBV6-5 and TRBJ2-2, with unresolved D. The length of the CDR3 is 12 residues. Between the trimmed V and J ends, which lost 3 bases and 3 bases, there was a span of 2 bases. The germline V gene encodes CDR1 MNHEY and CDR2 SVGAGI. CDR3 protein: CASSYDTGELFF. Written as DNA, the CDR3 is TGTGCCAGCAGTTATGACACCGGGGAGCTGTTTTTT.

There are many counts of this clone. The V gene is TRBV6-4, the J gene TRBJ2-1; D may be TRBD2 (6 bases). This CDR3 comprises 16 residues. V gave up 3 bases and J gave up 0 bases, with 12 bases separating them. The germline gives CDR1 MRHNA, CDR2 SNTAGT. The CDR3 nucleotides read TGTGCCAGCAGTGATGCGGACGGGAGCTCCTACAATGAGCAGTTCTTC. The encoded protein is CASSDADGSSYNEQFF.

This sequence joins TRBV5-4 and TRBJ2-7; 7 bases map to TRBD1. V shed 4 bases, J shed 1 base, and the junction held 5 bases outside the gene matches. CDR1 is SGHNT, CDR2 YYREEE, per germline (reference sequence). The CDR3 is 14 residues long. DNA for the CDR3: TGTGCCAGCAGCGAGGGGGACAGATCCTACGAGCAGTACTTC. This codes for CASSEGDRSYEQYF.

The chain carries TRBV5-6 and TRBJ1-1; D remains ambiguous. Germline V gene data show CDR1 as SGHDT and CDR2 as YYEEEE. The V gene lost 4 bases and the J gene lost 8 bases, with 15 bases spanning the gap. This CDR3 spans 13 amino acids. CDR3 amino acids: CASSRDKIGEAFF. CDR3 coding DNA: TGTGCCAGCAGCCGAGACAAAATTGGGGAAGCTTTCTTT.

The chain links TRBV29-1 to TRBJ2-1; 7 bases map to TRBD2. The CDR3 length is 15 residues. V was clipped by 3 bases and J by 2 bases; unmatched bases: 7. CDR1 and CDR2 (germline): SQVTM, ANQGSEA. CDR3 coding DNA: TGCAGCGTTGAGTCCCCTAGCGGTCCCTACAATGAGCAGTTCTTC. This gives the protein CSVESPSGPYNEQFF.

The rearrangement links TRBV5-1 to TRBJ1-1; 9 bases are a match to TRBD1. V lost 5 bases and J lost 7; bases outside the gene matches: 9. The CDR3 consists of 14 residues. Germline-derived CDR1 and CDR2 are SGHRS and YFSETQ. This CDR3 is CASRSLTGGIEAFF. In DNA form, the CDR3 reads TGCGCCAGCAGGTCACTTACAGGGGGCATTGAAGCTTTCTTT.

This clone was seen just once. CDR3 residues: CASSLGEGSFYGYTF. Written as DNA, the CDR3 is TGTGCCAGCAGCTTGGGGGAGGGGAGTTTCTATGGCTACACCTTC. The chain combines TRBV5-5 with TRBJ1-2; tentatively, D is TRBD1 (5 bases). Trimming removed 0 bases at V and 4 bases at J, with 13 bases between. CDR1 and CDR2 (germline): SGHKS, YYEKEE (reference sequence). The CDR3 loop spans 15 amino acids.

The gene calls are TRBV11-2 and TRBJ1-2, with 7 bases fitting TRBD1. The germline CDR1 and CDR2 sequences are SGHAT and FQNNGV. The CDR3 spans 14 residues. V shed 5 bases and J 6 bases; nucleotides not matched to a gene: 9. CDR3 nucleotides: TGTGCCAGCAGCATCTCCGGGACAGCGGATGGCTACACCTTC. It translates to CASSISGTADGYTF.

This rearrangement joins TRBV27 to TRBJ2-3; D not certain. V dropped 5 bases and J dropped 3 bases, with 12 bases sitting between them. Germline V gene sequence: CDR1 MNHEY, CDR2 SMNVEV (reference sequence). The CDR3 extends over 14 amino acids. The CDR3 sequence is CASSQGLGTDTQYF. CDR3 nucleotides: TGTGCCAGCAGTCAAGGTCTAGGGACAGATACGCAGTATTTT.

This clone was seen just once. V gene TRBV30 combines with J gene TRBJ2-7; 8 bases are a match to TRBD2. The CDR3 loop spans 12 amino acids. V was clipped by 6 bases and J by 4 bases; unmatched bases: 5. The V gene's germline CDR1 is GTSNPN and CDR2 SVGIG (reference sequence). This CDR3 is CACGGGRYEQYF. CDR3 nucleotides: TGTGCCTGCGGGGGCGGGAGGTACGAGCAGTACTTC.

This chain connects TRBV5-1 to TRBJ1-4; D not resolved. Per germline, CDR1 SGHRS and CDR2 YFSETQ. The CDR3 sequence is 14 residues long. V gave up 4 bases and J gave up 11 bases, with 18 bases separating them. CDR3 region: CASSIGLAPGKLFF. The CDR3 DNA reads as TGCGCCAGCAGCATAGGACTAGCCCCTGGGAAACTGTTTTTT.

The chain uses TRBV19 and TRBJ2-7, with TRBD1 matching over 9 bases. This CDR3 has 14 amino acids. CDR1 LNHDA and CDR2 SQIVND come from the germline V gene (reference sequence). V shed 7 bases and J 12 bases; nucleotides not matched to a gene: 16. The CDR3: CASTRGQGADPPYF. Written as DNA, the CDR3 is TGTGCCAGTACCAGGGGACAGGGAGCGGATCCGCCGTACTTC.

The chain has TRBV11-2 and TRBJ2-1; a weak D match, TRBD2 (5 bases). The CDR3 extends over 15 amino acids. The germline V and J ends were trimmed by 5 bases and 1 base, with 12 bases remaining between them. From germline, CDR1 is SGHAT and CDR2 FQNNGV. The CDR3 reads CASSAIRGSYNEQFF. CDR3 DNA sequence: TGTGCCAGCAGCGCCATTAGAGGGTCCTACAATGAGCAGTTCTTC.

The rearrangement links TRBV11-2 to TRBJ2-7; a weak D match, TRBD2 (6 bases). From germline, CDR1 is SGHAT and CDR2 FQNNGV. The CDR3 totals 16 residues. Trimming shortened V by 1 base and J by 4 bases, and 17 bases separated the two germline ends. In nucleotides, the CDR3 is TGTGCCAGCAGCTTAGTTGGCGGGACTCTCCCTTACGAGCAGTACTTC. It specifies CASSLVGGTLPYEQYF.